This T cell receptor (beta chain) is from a study of T cells in Graves' hyperthyroidism and ophthalmopathy. In the study overall: Upon initial diagnosis and before any treatment, peripheral blood was collected. Study results and limitations: Model-based prediction identified ophthalmopathy a median around 6.7 months prior to its onset. Blood samples included most of the expanded thyroid clonotypes exceeding 0.001.

The CDR3 is 13 amino acids. Germline assignment: CDR1 SNHLY and CDR2 FYNNEI. Trimming took off 6 bases at V and 3 bases at J, with 11 bases between the two ends. A NOSPECS grade of at least 4, a Clinical Activity Score of at least 3 and duration under 3 months were recorded in ophthalmopathy patients. There were TCR beta CDR3 regions amplified from RNA transcripts. TCR CDR3 underwent first-round RT-PCR with the HTBI primer set. Using its own MiXCR run on the multiplex PCR reads, TCRdb lists one record per CDR3 protein. The sample contains 300,000 or so distinct CDR3 sequences, over 15% of which appear only once. On this clonotype itself: What it binds is unknown. Since a much larger clone is just one base distant, this may be a read error.

The material sequenced was blood. This receptor was taken from a woman aged 60-75 years with Graves' ophthalmopathy. The chain employs TRBV2 and TRBJ1-1; no clear D. Written as DNA, the CDR3 is TGTGCCAGCAGCCCAAAGAGGGACACTGAAGCTTTCTTT. It codes for CASSPKRDTEAFF.